The T cell receptor (beta chain) described here comes from a study of T-cell memory formation after mild COVID-19. This clonotype was seen only a few times. CDR3 size: 15 residues. Germline V CDR1 and CDR2: LGHNA, YNFKEQ. V lost 4 bases and J lost 6; bases outside the gene matches: 9. TCRdb analysed the 5' RACE reads with MiXCR anew, one entry per CDR3 protein. The table lists 350,000 to 400,000 distinct CDR3 sequences, about an eighth of them singletons. The origin of this receptor is a man aged 18 to 29 who had mild COVID-19 (a few samples of this study predate the infection). Cell type and time point are not known. The V gene is TRBV4-2, the J gene TRBJ1-2, with 9 positions matching TRBD1. The sequencing input was PBMCs or a T cell subset sorted from them (not recorded which). The CDR3 here is CASSPQDRGGNGYTF. The CDR3 coding sequence is TGTGCCAGCAGCCCACAGGACAGGGGTGGGAATGGCTACACCTTC.